One sample yielded the 9 T cell receptor beta chains listed below, sequenced in a study of cytomegalovirus exposure and HLA in healthy donors. PCR primers comprised 60 Vbeta and 13 Jbeta primers. Generated by immunoSEQ multiplex PCR, the TCRdb table keeps only in-frame clones and is missing some. In the table there are 90,000 to 150,000 clones, nearly 65% of which are singletons. The sample taken for sequencing was PBMCs. The receptors originated from a man between 35 and 55 years old in good health and CMV-seropositive.

The rearrangement joins TRBV6-1 to TRBJ2-3; 12 nucleotides line up with TRBD2. J gave up 12 bases and V 4 bases, and 5 bases lay outside the gene matches. The germline V gene encodes CDR1 MNHNS and CDR2 SASEGT. CDR3 length equals 13 residues. The CDR3 region has the DNA TGTGCCAGCAGTGGTTCTAGCGGGGGGGGCCAGTATTTT. Its translation: CASSGSSGGGQYF.

J is TRBJ2-7 and V is TRBV6-6, with 9 bases fitting TRBD1. The CDR3 is 14 amino acids. Trimming at V came to 6 bases and at J to 5 bases, leaving 8 bases not matched to a gene. Germline values: CDR1 MNHNY, CDR2 SVGAGI (reference sequence). The CDR3 spells CASSTGTGTHEQYF. CDR3 DNA sequence: TGTGCCAGCAGCACCGGGACAGGGACCCACGAGCAGTACTTC.

The table lists this clone with a few counts. J is TRBJ1-4 and V is TRBV4-1; TRBD1 might be the D (6 bases). The CDR3 has 15 residues. The germline V gene has CDR1 MGHRA and CDR2 YSYEKL. V was clipped by 1 base and J by 7 bases, with 13 bases between them. CDR3 DNA sequence: TGCGCCAGCAGCCAAGTTTCCAGGGGTGGTGAAAAACTGTTTTTT. Its protein product is CASSQVSRGGEKLFF.

This rearrangement joins TRBV5-4 to TRBJ2-7, with 8 bases matching TRBD2. CDR1 and CDR2 (germline): SGHNT, YYREEE (reference sequence). This CDR3 region has 15 residues. V dropped 2 bases and J dropped 5; count of bases not matched to a gene: 9. The CDR3 here is CASSLPGTSSHEQYF. Written as DNA, the CDR3 is TGTGCCAGCAGCTTACCTGGGACTAGTTCCCACGAGCAGTACTTC.

V is TRBV2 and J is TRBJ1-5, with D tentatively TRBD1 (6 bases). The length of the CDR3 is 14 residues. Germline CDR1 SNHLY, CDR2 FYNNEI. V lost 8 bases to trimming and J lost 2 bases, with 13 bases between them. CDR3 sequence: CASRGQIGNQPQHF. CDR3 DNA: TGTGCCAGCCGTGGACAGATCGGCAATCAGCCCCAGCATTTT. The full variable domain, with the rest looked up from reference TRBV2 and TRBJ1-5, is EPEVTQTPSHQVTQMGQEVILRCVPISNHLYFYWYRQILGQKVEFLVSFYNNEISEKSEIFDDQFSVERPDGSNFTLKIRSTKLEDSAMYFCASRGQIGNQPQHFGDGTRLSIL.

In its sample, this clone was seen once. This chain joins TRBV10-3 and TRBJ2-7; 10 positions agree with TRBD2. The CDR3 totals 15 residues. Germline assignment: CDR1 ENHRY and CDR2 SYGVKD. The junction had 6 bases not matched to a gene; V was cut back by 3 bases and J by 4 bases. The CDR3 coding sequence is TGTGCCATCAGTGAACCAAGCGGGGGGGCGTACGAGCAGTACTTC. Its translation is CAISEPSGGAYEQYF.

This chain links TRBV18 with TRBJ1-4, with a tentative D call TRBD1 (6 bases). CDR1 and CDR2 (germline): KGHSH, LQKENI. Trimming removed 2 bases at V and 5 bases at J, with 9 bases between. The CDR3 runs 14 residues. CDR3 protein: CASSPLGANEKLFF. The CDR3 nucleotides read TGTGCCAGCTCACCATTGGGGGCGAATGAAAAACTGTTTTTT.

V gene TRBV5-1 combines with J gene TRBJ2-3; D uncertain. With 4 bases removed from V and 4 bases from J, the gap between germline ends came to 13 bases. The CDR3 covers 14 residues. The germline V gene encodes CDR1 SGHRS and CDR2 YFSETQ. The CDR3, as DNA: TGCGCCAGCAGCCCAATTAGCAAACCAGATACGCAGTATTTT. Translation: CASSPISKPDTQYF.

The chain couples TRBV6-1 to TRBJ2-7, with 7 bases that match TRBD1. The J segment lost 0 bases and the V segment lost 6 bases, leaving 2 bases of the junction unmatched. The germline V gene encodes CDR1 MNHNS and CDR2 SASEGT. The CDR3 spans 13 residues. The DNA for the CDR3 is TGTGCCAGCAGCCCAGGGGGCTCCTACGAGCAGTACTTC. It translates to CASSPGGSYEQYF.